This entry lists 14 T cell receptor beta chains sequenced from one sample in a study of T cell changes during pregnancy in multiple sclerosis. TCRdb's copy holds only in-frame clones and misses some; the assay was immunoSEQ multiplex PCR. The sample contains 55,000 to 85,000 clones, about 91% of which appear only once. The input for sequencing was peripheral blood, taken after pregnancy. These receptors all stem from a female donor with multiple sclerosis, enrolled in a pregnancy study.

CDR3 sequence reads: CASSTWSTSGRYEQYF. CDR3 coding DNA: TGTGCCAGTAGTACGTGGAGCACTAGCGGGAGGTACGAGCAGTACTTC. V gene TRBV19 combines with J gene TRBJ2-7; 12 bases map to TRBD2. Trimming at V came to 4 bases and at J to 4 bases, leaving 8 bases not matched to a gene. Germline V gene sequence: CDR1 LNHDA, CDR2 SQIVND (reference sequence). The CDR3 contains 16 residues.

The J gene is TRBJ2-1, the V gene TRBV9, with D perhaps matching TRBD2 (6 bases). The CDR3 totals 17 residues. Germline V gene lookup returns CDR1 SGDLS and CDR2 YYNGEE. Deletions cut 0 bases from V and 0 bases from J, with 13 bases between. The CDR3 sequence is CASSVVSGTASYNEQFF. As DNA, the CDR3 is TGTGCCAGCAGCGTAGTTAGCGGAACGGCCTCCTACAATGAGCAGTTCTTC.

This rearrangement joins TRBV6-6 to TRBJ2-1, with 11 positions matching TRBD2. This CDR3 region has 15 residues. CDR1 and CDR2 (germline): MNHNY, SVGAGI (reference sequence). The junction had 4 bases not matched to a gene; V was cut back by 6 bases and J by 3 bases. CDR3 loop: CASSPGTSGYNEQFF. As DNA, the CDR3 is TGTGCCAGCAGCCCCGGGACTAGCGGCTACAATGAGCAGTTCTTC.

This chain connects TRBV19 to TRBJ2-3, with 9 bases identical to TRBD2. V lost 7 bases and J lost 4; bases outside the gene matches: 12. Germline CDR1 reads LNHDA; CDR2 reads SQIVND (reference sequence). There are 16 residues in the CDR3. CDR3 sequence (DNA): TGTGCCAGTAATTTCGGCGGGAGGGCCTCTTCAGATACGCAGTATTTT. Protein: CASNFGGRASSDTQYF. The full variable domain, rest sourced from reference TRBV19 and TRBJ2-3, is DGGITQSPKYLFRKEGQNVTLSCEQNLNHDAMYWYRQDPGQGLRLIYYSQIVNDFQKGDIAEGYSVSREKKESFPLTVTSAQKNPTAFYLCASNFGGRASSDTQYFGPGTRLTVL.

The V call is TRBV19, the J call TRBJ2-1; the D gene is possibly TRBD2 (5 bases). This CDR3 is 15 amino acids long. V was shortened by 3 bases and J by 4 bases, with 13 bases between the two germline ends. Germline CDR1 reads LNHDA; CDR2 reads SQIVND (reference sequence). The CDR3 region is CASSIFRERYNEQFF. The CDR3 DNA reads as TGTGCCAGTAGTATCTTCCGGGAACGATACAATGAGCAGTTCTTC.

V usage is TRBV5-1 and J usage is TRBJ2-1; 10 bases align to TRBD2. Per the germline V gene, CDR1 is SGHRS and CDR2 is YFSETQ. V dropped 7 bases and J dropped 3; count of bases not matched to a gene: 4. The CDR3 runs 14 residues. The CDR3 region is CASGVAGGYNEQFF. CDR3 DNA: TGCGCCAGCGGGGTAGCGGGGGGCTACAATGAGCAGTTCTTC.

The chain has TRBV7-9 and TRBJ2-5, with D possibly being TRBD2 (6 bases). Germline V lookup: CDR1 SEHNR, CDR2 FQNEAQ (reference sequence). This CDR3 comprises 13 residues. The ends were cut back, 5 bases at V and 2 bases at J, with 9 bases in the middle. CDR3 protein: CASSRTTQETQYF. The CDR3 coding sequence is TGTGCCAGCAGCCGGACTACACAAGAGACCCAGTACTTC.

The chain's CDR3 is CASSLVNRWAFF. In DNA form, the CDR3 reads TGTGCCAGCAGCTTAGTCAACCGGTGGGCTTTCTTT. This rearrangement joins TRBV7-2 to TRBJ1-1; D unresolved. The CDR3 is 12 amino acids. CDR1 is SGHTA, CDR2 FQGNSA, per germline. V was pared by 1 base and J by 11 bases, with 11 bases between.

The count of this clone is one. The chain recombines TRBV16 with TRBJ1-2, with a tentative D call TRBD1 (5 bases). The CDR3 has 14 residues. V gave up 4 bases and J gave up 12 bases, with 21 bases separating them. Germline-derived CDR1 and CDR2 are KGHSY and FQNENV. CDR3 protein: CASSLDRGLVFHTF. The CDR3 nucleotides read TGTGCCAGCAGCCTTGACAGAGGCCTGGTTTTCCACACCTTC. Complete variable domain (other parts from reference TRBV16 and TRBJ1-2): GEEVAQTPKHLVRGEGQKAKLYCAPIKGHSYVFWYQQVLKNEFKFLISFQNENVFDETGMPKERFSAKCLPNSPCSLEIQATKLEDSAVYFCASSLDRGLVFHTFGSGTRLTVV.

The chain uses TRBV6-5 and TRBJ2-6; possibly TRBD1 for D (5 bases). The V gene's germline CDR1 is MNHEY and CDR2 SVGAGI. Trimming stripped 5 bases from V and 0 bases from J, with 8 bases between. This CDR3 spans 15 amino acids. In DNA, the CDR3 is TGTGCCAGCAGTCGTAGGGGCTCTGGGGCCAACGTCCTGACTTTC. Its translation: CASSRRGSGANVLTF.

The chain carries TRBV5-4 and TRBJ1-2; 7 bases align to TRBD1. The V gene's germline CDR1 is SGHNT and CDR2 YYREEE (reference sequence). This CDR3 has 13 residues. Germline trimming cut 3 bases from V and 8 bases from J; bases unmatched to any gene: 7. The chain's CDR3 is CASSSGQVLGYTF. CDR3 DNA sequence: TGTGCCAGCAGCTCAGGACAGGTACTGGGCTACACCTTC.

V usage is TRBV5-5 and J usage is TRBJ2-7; 8 bases align to TRBD2. Germline loops: CDR1 SGHKS, CDR2 YYEKEE (reference sequence). Trimming removed 2 bases from V and 1 base from J; junction bases left unmatched: 5. The CDR3 is made up of 15 amino acids. This CDR3 is CASSFRREGSYEQYF. In DNA form, the CDR3 reads TGTGCCAGCAGCTTTAGACGGGAGGGTTCCTACGAGCAGTACTTC.

The J gene is TRBJ2-2, the V gene TRBV28; tentatively, D is TRBD2 (5 bases). The CDR3 covers 17 residues. The germline V and J ends were trimmed by 5 bases and 1 base, with 17 bases remaining between them. Germline V gene lookup returns CDR1 MDHEN and CDR2 SYDVKM. The CDR3 nucleotides read TGTGCCAGCAGTCCCCCCCGGGTTGCGGGGAACACCGGGGAGCTGTTTTTT. Translation gives CASSPPRVAGNTGELFF.

This sequence joins TRBV23-1 and TRBJ2-5, with TRBD2 identical over 10 bases. TRBV23-1 is sorted into the ORF group, with uncertain function. J gave up 0 bases and V 10 bases, and 14 bases lay outside the gene matches. CDR3 length: 17 amino acids. CDR3 sequence: CAIPNNLAGEYQETQYF. For the CDR3, the DNA is TGCGCCATCCCGAATAATCTAGCGGGAGAGTACCAAGAGACCCAGTACTTC.